This TCR beta chain originates from a study of regulatory T cells in long-lasting Graves disease. Building the TCR beta libraries relied on iRepertoire HTBI primers, and CDR3 regions underwent Arm-PCR. TCRdb analysed the multiplex PCR reads with MiXCR anew, one entry per CDR3 protein. The table lists hundreds of thousands of distinct CDR3 sequences, 16% of them singletons, with under 20% in the top ten. The germline gives CDR1 KGHDR, CDR2 SFDVKD. Trimming removed 2 bases from V and 4 bases from J; junction bases left unmatched: 5. The CDR3 loop spans 15 amino acids. Ten or more counts support this clonotype. Time point here: newly diagnosed GD, antithyroid drugs for less than 3 months. TCR sequences were obtained from RNA taken from PBMCs. Guidelines of the American Thyroid Association were used to diagnose Graves' disease. This sample was shared with a second study, whose subject was T cells in Graves' hyperthyroidism and ophthalmopathy. As that report states: The HTBI primer set served for first-round RT-PCR of the TCR CDR3.

The chain couples TRBV24-1 to TRBJ2-7; the match to TRBD1 covers 9 bases. The receptor was derived from a woman younger than 45 with Graves disease. The sample was peripheral blood mononuclear cells (PBMCs), taken at new diagnosis, from a patient treated with antithyroid drugs. The CDR3 nucleotides are TGTGCCACCAGTGATTCCGGGACAGGGTCTTACGAGCAGTACTTC. This encodes CATSDSGTGSYEQYF.